The rows below give T cell receptor beta chains drawn from one sample of a study of cytomegalovirus exposure and HLA in healthy donors. Sequencing was performed with immunoSEQ multiplex PCR; in TCRdb, only in-frame clones are kept and a portion is missing. The data contain about 140,000 clones, 80% of them seen just once; the ten biggest clones take up less than 3%. Input material: PBMCs. Receptors were obtained from a man aged 50 to 59 in good health and CMV-seronegative. CDR3s include the opening cysteine and the closing phenylalanine or tryptophan. D genes are given only for firm matches. Size tells how often a clone was seen (once, few, many) or the class of an expanded clone, and some rows leave it out.

clone_size: .
v_call: TRBV11-2
j_call: TRBJ1-3
d_call: .
cdr3_nt: TGTGCCAGCAGGACAGTTACGGCTGGAAACACCATATATTTT
cdr3_aa: CASRTVTAGNTIYF

clone_size: few
v_call: TRBV5-1
j_call: TRBJ1-4
d_call: .
cdr3_nt: TGCGCCAGCAGCCAATCCCGATCGGGGTCGGGGACTGAAAATGAAAAACTGTTTTTT
cdr3_aa: CASSQSRSGSGTENEKLFF

clone_size: .
v_call: TRBV15
j_call: TRBJ2-3
d_call: TRBD2
cdr3_nt: TGTGCCACCAGCAGACCGACTAGCGGGAATCCAGATACGCAGTATTTT
cdr3_aa: CATSRPTSGNPDTQYF

clone_size: .
v_call: TRBV6-1
j_call: TRBJ2-5
d_call: .
cdr3_nt: TGTGCCAGCATTCGGGACACTTTGCAAGAGACCCAGTACTTC
cdr3_aa: CASIRDTLQETQYF

clone_size: .
v_call: TRBV5-1
j_call: TRBJ2-7
d_call: TRBD1
cdr3_nt: TGCGCCAGCAGCCCTCAAGGGACAGGGGGGACCTACGAGCAGTACTTC
cdr3_aa: CASSPQGTGGTYEQYF

clone_size: .
v_call: TRBV15
j_call: TRBJ1-4
d_call: .
cdr3_nt: TGTGCCACCAGCAGGGCCCAAGGGGTTGCCATCGAAAAACTGTTTTTT
cdr3_aa: CATSRAQGVAIEKLFF

clone_size: few
v_call: TRBV9
j_call: TRBJ1-4
d_call: TRBD1
cdr3_nt: TGTGCCAGCAGCCTAGTCGGGACAGCTAATGAAAAACTGTTTTTT
cdr3_aa: CASSLVGTANEKLFF

clone_size: .
v_call: TRBV19
j_call: TRBJ2-1
d_call: .
cdr3_nt: TGTGCCAGTAGTATAGATGGGGTGACTAGGAAGGCCTACAATGAGCAGTTCTTC
cdr3_aa: CASSIDGVTRKAYNEQFF

clone_size: .
v_call: TRBV18
j_call: TRBJ1-3
d_call: .
cdr3_nt: TGTGCCAGCTCACCAGGGACACAAGCTGGAAACACCATATATTTT
cdr3_aa: CASSPGTQAGNTIYF

clone_size: .
v_call: TRBV18
j_call: TRBJ2-1
d_call: TRBD2
cdr3_nt: TGTGCCAGCTCAGTGACAGCCACTAGCGCCAACAATGAGCAGTTCTTC
cdr3_aa: CASSVTATSANNEQFF

clone_size: .
v_call: TRBV9
j_call: TRBJ1-4
d_call: .
cdr3_nt: TGTGCCAGCAGCGTGGGACACAATGAAAAACTGTTTTTT
cdr3_aa: CASSVGHNEKLFF